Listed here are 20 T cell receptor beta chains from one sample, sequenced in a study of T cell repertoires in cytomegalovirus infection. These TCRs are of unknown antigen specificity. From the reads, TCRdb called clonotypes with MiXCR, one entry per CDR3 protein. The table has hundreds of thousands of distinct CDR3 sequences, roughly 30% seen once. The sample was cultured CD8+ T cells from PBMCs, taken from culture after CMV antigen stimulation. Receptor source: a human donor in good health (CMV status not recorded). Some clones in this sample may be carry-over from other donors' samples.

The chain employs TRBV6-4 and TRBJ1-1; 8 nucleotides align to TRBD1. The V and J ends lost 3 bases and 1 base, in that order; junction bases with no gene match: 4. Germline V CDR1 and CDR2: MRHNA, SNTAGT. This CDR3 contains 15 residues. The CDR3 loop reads CASSEAGTGNTEAFF. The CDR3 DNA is TGTGCCAGCAGTGAGGCCGGGACAGGGAACACTGAAGCTTTCTTT.

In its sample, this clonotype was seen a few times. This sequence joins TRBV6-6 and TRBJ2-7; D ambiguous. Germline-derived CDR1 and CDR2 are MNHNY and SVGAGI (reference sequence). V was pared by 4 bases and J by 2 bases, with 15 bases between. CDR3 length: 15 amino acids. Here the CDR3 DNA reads TGTGCCAGCAGTTCCTTGGACCACCAACCCTACGAGCAGTACTTC. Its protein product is CASSSLDHQPYEQYF.

For the CDR3, the DNA is TGTGCCAGCAGCCCCCCGCTGGGGCCGCAGACCCAGTACTTC. This encodes CASSPPLGPQTQYF. The chain couples TRBV5-5 to TRBJ2-5; weak D call: TRBD1 (5 bases). Germline loops: CDR1 SGHKS, CDR2 YYEKEE (reference sequence). The CDR3 loop spans 14 amino acids. The V end lost 4 bases, the J end lost 6 bases, and 16 bases lay between the germline ends.

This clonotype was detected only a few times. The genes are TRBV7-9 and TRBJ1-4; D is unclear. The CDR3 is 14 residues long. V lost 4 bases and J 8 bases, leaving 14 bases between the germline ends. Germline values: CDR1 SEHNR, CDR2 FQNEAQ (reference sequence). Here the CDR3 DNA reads TGTGCCAGCAGCTCCCCGCCCGACTCCGAAAAACTGTTTTTT. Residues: CASSSPPDSEKLFF.

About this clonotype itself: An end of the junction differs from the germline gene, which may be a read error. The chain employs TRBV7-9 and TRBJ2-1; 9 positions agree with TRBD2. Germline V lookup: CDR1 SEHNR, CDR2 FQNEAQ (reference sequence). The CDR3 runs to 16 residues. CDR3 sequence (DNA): TGTGCCGGCAGCGTCTCCGGGACTAGCATAGACAATGAGCAGTTCTTC. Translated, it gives CAGSVSGTSIDNEQFF.

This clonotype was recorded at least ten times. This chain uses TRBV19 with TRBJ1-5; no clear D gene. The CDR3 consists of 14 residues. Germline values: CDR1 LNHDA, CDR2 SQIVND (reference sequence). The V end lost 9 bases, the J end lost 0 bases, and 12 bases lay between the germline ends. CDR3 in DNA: TGTGCCAGCGATACAAGGGATAGCAATCAGCCCCAGCATTTT. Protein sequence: CASDTRDSNQPQHF.

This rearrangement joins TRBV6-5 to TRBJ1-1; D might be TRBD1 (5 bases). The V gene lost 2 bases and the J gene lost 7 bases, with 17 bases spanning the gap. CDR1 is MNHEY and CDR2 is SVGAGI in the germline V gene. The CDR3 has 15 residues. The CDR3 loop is CASSYGATEVGEAFF. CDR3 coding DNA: TGTGCCAGCAGTTACGGGGCGACCGAGGTCGGTGAAGCTTTCTTT.

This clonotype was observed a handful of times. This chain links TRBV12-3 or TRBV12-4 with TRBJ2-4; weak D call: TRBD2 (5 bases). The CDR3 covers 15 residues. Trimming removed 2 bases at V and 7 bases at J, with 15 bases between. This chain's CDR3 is CASSLPGVERNIQYF. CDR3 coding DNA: TGTGCCAGCAGTTTACCCGGGGTTGAGAGGAACATTCAGTACTTC.

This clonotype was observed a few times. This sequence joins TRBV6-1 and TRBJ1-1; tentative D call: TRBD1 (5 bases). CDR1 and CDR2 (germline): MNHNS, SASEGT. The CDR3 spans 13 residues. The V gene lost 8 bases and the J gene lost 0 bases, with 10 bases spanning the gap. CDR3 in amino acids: CASGGRVNTEAFF. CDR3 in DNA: TGTGCCAGCGGCGGCAGGGTGAACACTGAAGCTTTCTTT.

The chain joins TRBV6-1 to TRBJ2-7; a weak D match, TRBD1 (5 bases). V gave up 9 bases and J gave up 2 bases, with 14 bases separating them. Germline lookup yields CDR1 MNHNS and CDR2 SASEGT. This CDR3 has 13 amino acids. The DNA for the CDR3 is TGTGCCAGTAGCCTTGGACATACCTACGAGCAGTACGTC. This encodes CASSLGHTYEQYV.

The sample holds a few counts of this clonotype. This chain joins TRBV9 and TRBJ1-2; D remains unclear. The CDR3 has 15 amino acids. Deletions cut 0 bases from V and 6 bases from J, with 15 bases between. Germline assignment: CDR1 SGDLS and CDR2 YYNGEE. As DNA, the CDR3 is TGTGCCAGCAGCGTAGCCCCCCTGGGGAATGATGGCTACACCTTC. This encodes CASSVAPLGNDGYTF.

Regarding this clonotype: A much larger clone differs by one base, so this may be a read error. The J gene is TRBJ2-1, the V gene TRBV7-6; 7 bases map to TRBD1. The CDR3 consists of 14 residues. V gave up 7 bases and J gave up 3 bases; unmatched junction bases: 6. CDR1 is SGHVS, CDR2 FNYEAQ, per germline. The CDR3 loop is CASNSRDSYNEQFF. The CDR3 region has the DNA TGTGCCAGCAACTCCCGGGACAGCTACAATGAGCAGTTCTTC.

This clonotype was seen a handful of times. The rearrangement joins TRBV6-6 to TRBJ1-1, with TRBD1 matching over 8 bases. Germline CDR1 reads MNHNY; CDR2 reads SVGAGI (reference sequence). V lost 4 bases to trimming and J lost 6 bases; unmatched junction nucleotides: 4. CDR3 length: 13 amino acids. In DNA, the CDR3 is TGTGCCAGCAGTTCAGGGGGCGCGGCTGAAGCTTTCTTT. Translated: CASSSGGAAEAFF.

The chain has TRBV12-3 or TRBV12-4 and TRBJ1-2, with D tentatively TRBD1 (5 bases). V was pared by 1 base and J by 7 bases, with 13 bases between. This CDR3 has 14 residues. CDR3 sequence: CASSLGGGRRGYTF. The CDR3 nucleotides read TGTGCCAGCAGTTTAGGTGGGGGTCGACGTGGCTACACCTTC.

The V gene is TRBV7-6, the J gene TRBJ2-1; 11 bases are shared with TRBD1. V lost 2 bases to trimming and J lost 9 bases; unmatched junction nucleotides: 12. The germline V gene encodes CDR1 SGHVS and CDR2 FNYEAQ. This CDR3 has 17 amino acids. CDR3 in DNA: TGTGCCAGCAGCTTATTCCCTCCGGGACAGGGGGAGGGTGAGCAGTTCTTC. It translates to CASSLFPPGQGEGEQFF. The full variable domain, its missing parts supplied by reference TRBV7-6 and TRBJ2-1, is GAGVSQSPRYKVTKRGQDVALRCDPISGHVSLYWYRQALGQGPEFLTYFNYEAQQDKSGLPNDRFSAERPEGSISTLTIQRTEQRDSAMYRCASSLFPPGQGEGEQFFGPGTRLTVL.

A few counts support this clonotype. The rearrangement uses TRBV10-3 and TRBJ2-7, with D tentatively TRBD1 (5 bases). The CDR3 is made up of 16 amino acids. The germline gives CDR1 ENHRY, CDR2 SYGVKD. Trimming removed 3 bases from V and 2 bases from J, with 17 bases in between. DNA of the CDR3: TGTGCCATCAGTGACTACTTTGGGGCCCAGGCCTACGAGCAGTACGTC. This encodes CAISDYFGAQAYEQYV.

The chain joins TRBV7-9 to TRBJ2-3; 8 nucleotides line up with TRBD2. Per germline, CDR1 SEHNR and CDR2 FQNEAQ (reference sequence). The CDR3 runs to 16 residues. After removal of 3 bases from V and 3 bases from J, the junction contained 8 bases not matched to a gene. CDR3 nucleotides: TGTGCCAGCAGCTTCCTGACTAGCGACGGTACAGATACGCAGTATTTT. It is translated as CASSFLTSDGTDTQYF. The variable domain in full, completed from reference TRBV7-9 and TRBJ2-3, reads DTGVSQNPRHKITKRGQNVTFRCDPISEHNRLYWYRQTLGQGPEFLTYFQNEAQLEKSRLLSDRFSAERPKGSFSTLEIQRTEQGDSAMYLCASSFLTSDGTDTQYFGPGTRLTVL.

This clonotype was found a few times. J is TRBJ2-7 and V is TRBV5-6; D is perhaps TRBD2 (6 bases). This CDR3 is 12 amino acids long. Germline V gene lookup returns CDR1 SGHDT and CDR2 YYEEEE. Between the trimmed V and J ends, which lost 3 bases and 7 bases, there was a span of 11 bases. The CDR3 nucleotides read TGTGCCAGCAGCTGGGGCCGGGGGGAGCAGTACGTC. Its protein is CASSWGRGEQYV.

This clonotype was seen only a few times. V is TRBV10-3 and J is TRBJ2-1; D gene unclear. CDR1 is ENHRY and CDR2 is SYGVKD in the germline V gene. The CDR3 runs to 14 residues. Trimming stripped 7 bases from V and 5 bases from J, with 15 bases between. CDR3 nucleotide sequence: TGTGCCATCAAGATAACAACCTCTGACAATGAGCAGTTCTTC. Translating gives CAIKITTSDNEQFF.

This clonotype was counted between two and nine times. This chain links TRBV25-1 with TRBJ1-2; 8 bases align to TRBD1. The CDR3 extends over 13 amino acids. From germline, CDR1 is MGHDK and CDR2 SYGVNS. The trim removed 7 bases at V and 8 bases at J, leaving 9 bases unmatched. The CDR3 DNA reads TGTGCCAGCACAGGGGGCAGGGGGTTAGGCTACACCTTC. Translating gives CASTGGRGLGYTF.